The entry that follows covers one T cell receptor beta chain sequence. The source of the sample is a study of blood T cell repertoires in COVID-19. Study in general: Sources were T cells, B-cell-depleted T cells, or PBMCs; the material itself was cDNA or gDNA.

The assay was immunoSEQ multiplex PCR, and TCRdb's table has in-frame clones only and misses some. The sample lists about 140,000 clones, nearly 80% seen once, with about 3.2% in the top ten. Enrolled through a virtual design, the participants were between roughly 18 and 90 years of age and came from about two dozen US areas. From germline, CDR1 is PRHDT and CDR2 FYEKMQ (reference sequence). CDR3 length: 12 amino acids. V shed 3 bases and J shed 6 bases, with 7 bases lying between them. The chain uses TRBV13 and TRBJ2-3; D call uncertain. The sequenced sample consisted of PBMCs or T cells enriched from blood (not recorded which). The TCR originated in a woman aged 50 to 60 who had recovered from COVID-19. The CDR3 spells CASSLGRDTQYF. CDR3 DNA: TGTGCCAGCAGCTTGGGCCGGGATACGCAGTATTTT.